Listed here is a single TCR beta chain. This sample was included in a study of CD8 T cells in Susac syndrome. Sequencing targeted TCR beta in blood CD8+ and CD4+ T cells. CDR3 size: 13 residues. Germline CDR1 is DFQATT and CDR2 is SNEGSKA (reference sequence). Trimming left V 3 bases short and J 4 bases short, with 11 bases between. Random hexamers were used to reverse transcribe an amount of roughly 0.5 to 1 ug RNA. TCRdb processed the immunoSEQ multiplex PCR reads anew with MiXCR; each CDR3 protein has one entry. The table lists 120,000 to 150,000 distinct CDR3 sequences, approximately 93% of them singletons, with roughly 0.083% in the top ten.

Sequencing used CD4+ T cells from PBMCs. This TCR came from a human donor in good health. The chain couples TRBV20-1 to TRBJ2-3; D is possibly TRBD1 or TRBD2 (5 bases each). The CDR3 spells CSARGTPPDTQYF. Written as DNA, the CDR3 is TGCAGTGCTAGGGGGACCCCCCCAGATACGCAGTATTTT.